This T cell receptor beta chain derives from a study of OX40 agonist ivuxolimab in advanced cancers. Background on the study: At 65% to 85% male, the cohort had a mean age of around 56 years, ranging from about 20 to 80. Past anti-PD-1, anti-PD-L1 or anti-CTLA-4 therapy was accepted, and roughly 37% had received some.

CDR1 is LNHDA, CDR2 SQIVND, per germline (reference sequence). Trimming removed 3 bases from V and 3 bases from J, with 14 bases in between. The CDR3 consists of 15 residues. Some clones are missing from TCRdb's copy, which holds only in-frame ones; the method was immunoSEQ multiplex PCR. The sample records tens of thousands of clones, approximately 95% being singletons. The origin of this receptor is an adult with an advanced solid tumor such as melanoma, head and neck, liver or kidney cancer. The chain is built from TRBV19 and TRBJ2-5; D is perhaps TRBD1 or TRBD2 (6 bases each). Sample: CD4+ or CD8+ T cells sorted from blood, taken in a trial of the OX40 agonist ivuxolimab. Written as DNA, the CDR3 is TGTGCCAGTAGTATCACGGGGGCGAAGAAAGAGACCCAGTACTTC. This gives the protein CASSITGAKKETQYF.